This TCR delta chain was documented in a study of gamma-delta T cells after stem cell transplantation (dated by TCRdb to the mid-2010s). This clone was seen a handful of times. The specificity of this receptor is unknown. Base qualities are not recorded, but no much larger clone differs from it by a single base. Library preparation was by RT-PCR. The listed sequencing device is Illumina MiSeq. With CATT, TCRdb called clones again from the public reads; duplicate DNA rows were later joined. The sample table contains 1,500 to 2,000 delta-chain clones; only one count was recorded for 3.5% to 4% of them. The ten largest account for approximately 24% of the sample. CDR1 is given as GEAIGNYY and CDR2 as EKD, both from the germline V gene. Relative to germline, V is missing 3 bases and J is missing 1 base, with 4 bases of the junction outside any gene match. Counted from cysteine to phenylalanine, this CDR3 has 17 amino acids. Of all the DNA, just the CDR3 is kept, 51 bases in frame from base 1.

This TCR was recovered from a human donor. It is not recorded whose cells these are; they may come from a transplant donor. The rearranged segments are TRDV2 and TRDJ3; TRDD3 matches 8 bases in the middle. Sequencing was performed on gamma-delta T cells. The CDR3 region reads CACDLTGGSWDTRQMFF. The DNA sequence is given as TGTGCCTGTGACCTTACTGGGGGGTCCTGGGACACCCGACAGATGTTTTTC.